This T cell receptor (beta chain) was profiled in a study of cytomegalovirus exposure and HLA in healthy donors (dated by TCRdb to about 2017). Regarding the complete study: An earlier analysis of roughly 500 of the donors reported around 280 Gb of sequence data and 117 million unique TCR beta sequences obtained from approximately 180 million T cells. Roughly 300 gigabases of sequencing data and approximately 80 million unique TCR sequences were included in an early release covering over 600 HLA-typed donors. The genetic ancestry cluster associated with self-reported Caucasian donors included roughly four fifths of the roughly 390 genotyped donors. The study was designed to test whether signatures of past pathogen exposure could be identified by cataloging public T cell receptors. The study used immunosequencing to profile the T cell repertoires of approximately 640 subjects and linked those repertoires to cytomegalovirus serostatus. A separate validation cohort of over 95 different subjects was used in addition to the 666-subject first cohort. The study combined high-throughput TCR immunosequencing, statistical association of individual TCRs with disease status, and machine learning to predict cytomegalovirus infection status. A later analysis re-examined previously published TCR beta repertoires from about 700 donors and added high-resolution HLA genotyping to investigate patterns of TCR occurrence. In the later analysis, no new phenotypic data were used to find candidate immune exposures; instead, reliance was placed on TCR beta sequences and their occurrence across donors. In an earlier analysis of several hundred of the donors, high-throughput TCR beta sequencing was used to judge whether each TCR beta V gene segment behaved as functional or pseudogenic. Donor age, sex, ethnicity and CMV serostatus were compiled together with the repertoire data. In a later genetic analysis, genome-wide SNP genotypes for about 55% of the roughly 700 donors were used, and that subset was treated as a discovery cohort. Every repertoire in the discovery cohort had been generated on one and the same sequencing platform. HLA typing covered class I and class II loci at four-digit resolution. The number of typed donors differed by locus: roughly 629-630 for A, B, C, DRB1 and DQB1; 522 for DQA1; approximately 600 for DPA1; and 400 to 480 for DPB1. Four or five DR-DQ haplotypes were handled as single units for association and clustering because linkage in the cohort was strong. Among 300 to 450 genotyped donors of the cohort, an average of approximately 240,000 unique TCR beta nucleotide sequences were sequenced per donor, around 20% of them non-productive. Beyond this particular receptor, the publication reports: Because counts were too low, roughly 18 rarely observed V segments, including chromosome 9 orphons, were left out of the earlier analysis of 587 of the donors. In a later analysis, 15,000 to 20,000 TCR beta sequences were associated with specific HLA alleles at a false discovery rate of 0.05. Some IMGT-functional V segments, including TRBV6-2 and TRBV6-3, could not be distinguished by the 87-base-pair reads and were therefore excluded. A later genetic analysis reported fewer N-insertions in productive TCRs among donors in an Asian-associated ancestry cluster than the 666-donor mean. Because some donors lacked HLA typing at each locus, the association tests relied only on the typed subset. In a later analysis, most CMV-associated TCR beta chains were found to appear HLA-restricted, with HLA associations seemingly driven largely by CMV exposure. According to a later analysis, TCR association rates differed among HLA loci, with DRB1 alleles showing the most associated TCRs and HLA-C alleles showing the fewest. The only immune exposure information available for the cohort was CMV serostatus. A further reported finding was that TCR beta sequences accurately predicted the HLA-A and HLA-B alleles for most subjects in the first cohort. The cohort was sequenced for TCR beta chains only, and without alpha or paired-chain data the features that could be detected were limited. In vitro tests confirmed that a few of the cytomegalovirus-associated TCR beta chains recognize cytomegalovirus antigens. A cluster of highly shared sequence variants was judged likely to represent a technical artifact of the sequencing pipeline. According to the authors, the approach could potentially be generalized to other disease states and immunological phenotypes. The study gave a list of around 170 TCR beta chains associated with cytomegalovirus. A later analysis reported that several top co-occurrence clusters appeared linked to parvovirus B19, influenza, CMV and Epstein-Barr virus. Correlated functional status among segregating V segments might reflect linkage disequilibrium, but an unknown experimental factor could not be ruled out. In a later analysis, HLA-associated TCR beta chains showed more clonal expansion and lower generation probabilities than non-associated chains that were equally common. When HLA alleles, especially DR and DQ, strongly co-occurred, TCR associations were difficult to assign to individual alleles. Most TCR sequences were observed very rarely across donors, whereas some public TCRs were present in many individuals. Cytomegalovirus status was reported to be diagnosed by the classifier with high specificity and sensitivity in both the original and validation cohorts. Broadly in line with IMGT annotations, most TCR beta V segments showed up in productive rearrangements about 87% or about 30% of the time in an earlier analysis of roughly 590 of the donors. In a later genetic analysis, a missense DCLRE1C variant was associated with V-gene and J-gene trimming of TCR beta chains, and the association was replicated in an independent cohort. Presence/absence analyses assumed roughly uniform sequencing depth across donors, an assumption that may not hold.

The cohort comprised some 700 healthy bone marrow donors. At the time of sampling, every cohort member was nominally healthy, though immune exposures that went unrecorded were likely present. The donor was CMV seronegative and belonged to the group of 350 to 400 seronegative cohort members. Each donor provided a peripheral blood sample, and peripheral blood mononuclear cells were used for TCR beta sequencing. The Qiagen DNeasy Blood Extraction Kit was used to extract genomic DNA from the blood cell samples. On this clone: The target of this receptor is not known. Qualities for individual bases were not recorded, and no much larger clone is one base off.

The method was the immunoSEQ multiplex PCR assay. A mixture of 60 forward primers for TCR Vbeta segments and 13 reverse primers for TCR Jbeta segments was used in the multiplex PCR. A multiplex PCR assay on genomic DNA amplified the CDR3 region of rearranged TCR beta genes. On the Illumina HiSeq System, the amplified TCR beta libraries were sequenced as 87-base-pair reads. On the study's bioinformatics: A later analysis counted approximately 76 million unique TCR beta chains across the 650 to 700 repertoires, and some 11 million of these chains were shared by at least two donors. To remove PCR and sequencing errors, raw reads were error-corrected and collapsed into unique sequences using a nearest-neighbor algorithm that merged closely related sequences. CDR3 sequences were aligned to IMGT reference sequences to assign V, D and J gene segments. For a sequence to be retained, at least a six-nucleotide match to both a V gene segment and a J gene segment was required. A rearrangement counted as productive if the CDR3 had no stop codons and remained in frame with V and J, and every other rearrangement counted as non-productive. CDR3 was defined by IMGT convention, running from the second conserved V-encoded cysteine to the conserved J-encoded phenylalanine. Sequences without an unambiguous match to a single V gene segment were excluded from the earlier analysis of 587 of the donors. In an earlier analysis of several hundred of the donors, a V segment was called functional when productive rearrangements were above 56.7%, and segregating when the standard deviation between donors exceeded 5%. A statistical classification framework was built to diagnose cytomegalovirus status from the catalog of TCR beta chain sequences. In a later analysis, TCR nucleotide sequences were compared against IMGT/GENE-DB human TR gene sequences so that V and J genes could be assigned. The TCRdist pipeline was used in a later analysis to assign CDR3 sequences and most-parsimonious VDJ recombination scenarios. In a later analysis, each TCR beta chain was defined by its CDR3 amino acid sequence together with its V-gene family, and reads without a unique V-gene family were excluded. In a later analysis, approximately 640 highly shared, low-generation-probability nucleotide sequences were removed to address suspected cross-contamination and a sequencing artifact. For each public chain, a later analysis derived a clonal expansion index from normalized ranks of inferred template counts within each repertoire. In a later analysis, generation probabilities were computed using a VDJ recombination model fitted to out-of-frame rearrangements, and the results were checked against IGoR. A later analysis scored TCR-TCR, TCR-HLA and TCR-CMV co-occurrence with hypergeometric tests, applying a repertoire-size bias correction to TCR pairs. False discovery rates were estimated in a later analysis by permuting HLA or CMV assignments 20 times. In a later analysis, co-occurring TCRs were grouped with DBSCAN, and TCRdist sequence similarity was added when clustering was performed within HLA-allele-positive subsets. Repertoires with fewer than 30,000 or more than 120,000 public chains were left out of co-occurrence clustering, as were about five repertoires with anomalous nucleotide sharing. This is the immuneACCESS table as TCRdb keeps it, with only in-frame sequences that have V and J called. A part of the clones is gone; compared with another copy, unresolved V genes explain less than half, and the rest is unexplained. The V and J calls and clone size come from that table; D and trimming were worked out from the DNA. For this sample the table gives 200,000 or so clones, of which over 65% were detected only once. The ten largest clones add up to roughly 0.097% of the sample.

V has 5 bases trimmed and J has 5 bases trimmed; junction bases matching no gene number 11. CDR1 is given as SEHNR and CDR2 as FQNEAQ, both from the germline V gene (reference sequence). The CDR3 goes from the cysteine to the phenylalanine over 16 residues. Solely the CDR3 DNA is kept, with 48 bases framed from the first base. The material sequenced was PBMCs. The chain links TRBV7-9 with TRBJ1-4; the central 7 bases match TRBD1. This receptor was obtained from a boy between 2 and 10 years old in good health and CMV-seronegative. The CDR3 sequence is CASSHPSGTANEKLFF. The DNA is as follows: TGTGCCAGCAGCCACCCCTCGGGGACAGCAAATGAAAAACTGTTTTTT.